The 25 T cell receptor beta chains below were found in one sample sequenced in a study of Ad26.COV2.S vaccination and SARS-CoV-2 variants. Profiled with immunoSEQ multiplex PCR; TCRdb holds only in-frame clones, not every one. The table lists about 350,000 clones, around nine tenths of them singletons. Treatment defined: around 19 received Ad26.COV2.S at low or high dose, single or two shots; five or six received placebo; per-sample allocation not given. Sample collection was performed on day 63 after the first vaccine or placebo injection. The sample was peripheral blood, taken in a trial of Ad26.COV2.S vaccine versus placebo. These receptors all come from a person between 18 and 65 years old who received the Ad26.COV2.S COVID-19 vaccine or a placebo.

This chain joins TRBV5-4 and TRBJ2-5; the D is unclear. This CDR3 contains 14 residues. Deletions cut 0 bases from V and 4 bases from J, with 10 bases between. The V gene's germline CDR1 is SGHNT and CDR2 YYREEE (reference sequence). As DNA, the CDR3 is TGTGCCAGCAGCTTGGATCTAGACGTAGAGACCCAGTACTTC. It codes for CASSLDLDVETQYF. Using reference TRBV5-4 and TRBJ2-5 for the parts outside the CDR3, the full variable domain is ETGVTQSPTHLIKTRGQQVTLRCSSQSGHNTVSWYQQALGQGPQFIFQYYREEENGRGNFPPRFSGLQFPNYSSELNVNALELDDSALYLCASSLDLDVETQYFGPGTRLLVL.

This clone occurred once. The J gene is TRBJ2-3, the V gene TRBV24-1; 8 bases line up with TRBD1. V dropped 5 bases and J dropped 4; count of bases not matched to a gene: 7. The CDR3 is 15 residues long. CDR1 KGHDR and CDR2 SFDVKD come from the germline V gene. CDR3 bases: TGTGCCACCAGTGTCAACAGGGGGTCTGCAGATACGCAGTATTTT. As protein: CATSVNRGSADTQYF.

The J gene is TRBJ1-3, the V gene TRBV7-9, with unresolved D. Germline V gives CDR1 SEHNR, CDR2 FQNEAQ (reference sequence). V lost 6 bases and J 0 bases, leaving 9 bases between the germline ends. The length of the CDR3 is 14 residues. The CDR3 DNA follows: TGTGCCAGCAGTAACCTTGACTCTGGAAACACCATATATTTT. Translated, it gives CASSNLDSGNTIYF. Supplemented by reference TRBV7-9 and TRBJ1-3, the full variable domain reads DTGVSQNPRHKITKRGQNVTFRCDPISEHNRLYWYRQTLGQGPEFLTYFQNEAQLEKSRLLSDRFSAERPKGSFSTLEIQRTEQGDSAMYLCASSNLDSGNTIYFGEGSWLTVV.

This clone showed up just once. The chain has TRBV21-1 and TRBJ2-1; the DNA was not compared with TRBD1, the D call given in the table. TRBV21-1 is an annotated pseudogene. CDR3 length: 15 residues. The CDR3 loop reads CASSKTPASYNEQFF. The CDR3 nucleotides read TGTGCCAGCAGCAAAACGCCTGCCAGCTACAATGAGCAGTTCTTC.

The CDR3, as DNA: TGTGCCAGCAGCTTTATGACAGGCCACACCGGGGAGCTGTTTTTT. It is translated as CASSFMTGHTGELFF. J is TRBJ2-2 and V is TRBV7-8, with D maybe TRBD1 (6 bases). From germline, CDR1 is SGHVS and CDR2 FQNEAQ. V was clipped by 3 bases and J by 3 bases, with 11 bases between them. This CDR3 has 15 amino acids.

This chain joins TRBV21-1 and TRBJ2-1; the listed D gene, TRBD2, was not tested against the DNA. TRBV21-1 has pseudogene status. This CDR3 spans 19 amino acids. The CDR3 DNA is TGTGCCAGCAGCAAAGGTCAAGGCGGGGGGCCCTCAACCTACAATGAGCAGTTCTTC. As protein: CASSKGQGGGPSTYNEQFF.

The rearrangement joins TRBV10-3 to TRBJ1-5; possibly TRBD1 for D (5 bases). The germline V gene has CDR1 ENHRY and CDR2 SYGVKD. This CDR3 is built from 15 residues. Trimming cost V 0 bases and J 3 bases, with 9 bases left between them. The CDR3 reads CAISESGGFNQPQHF. CDR3 bases: TGTGCCATCAGTGAGTCTGGGGGTTTCAATCAGCCCCAGCATTTT.

This clone was counted once. The chain carries TRBV7-2 and TRBJ2-2; TRBD1 or TRBD2 may be the D gene (5 bases each). The length of the CDR3 is 16 residues. The V gene lost 2 bases and the J gene lost 6 bases, with 16 bases spanning the gap. Per the germline V gene, CDR1 is SGHTA and CDR2 is FQGNSA. The CDR3 reads CASSLTLGVRAGELFF. CDR3 DNA: TGTGCCAGCAGCTTAACGTTGGGGGTTAGGGCCGGGGAGCTGTTTTTT.

This chain uses TRBV28 with TRBJ2-5, with D possibly matching TRBD1 (6 bases). Germline V gene lookup returns CDR1 MDHEN and CDR2 SYDVKM. The V end lost 2 bases, the J end lost 2 bases, and 12 bases lay between the germline ends. The CDR3 has 15 amino acids. CDR3 bases: TGTGCCAGCAGTTTACGTGGTGGACAGCAAGAGACCCAGTACTTC. It specifies CASSLRGGQQETQYF. The whole variable domain, filled in from reference TRBV28 and TRBJ2-5, reads DVKVTQSSRYLVKRTGEKVFLECVQDMDHENMFWYRQDPGLGLRLIYFSYDVKMKEKGDIPEGYSVSREKKERFSLILESASTNQTSMYLCASSLRGGQQETQYFGPGTRLLVL.

The rearrangement joins TRBV5-1 to TRBJ2-3; possible D gene TRBD1, 5 bases. Trimming removed 0 bases from V and 2 bases from J, with 7 bases in between. CDR1 is SGHRS, CDR2 YFSETQ, per germline. The length of the CDR3 is 14 residues. CDR3 in amino acids: CASSLDRFTDTQYF. CDR3 DNA sequence: TGCGCCAGCAGCTTGGACAGGTTCACAGATACGCAGTATTTT.

The CDR3 is CASSQMGPGELFF. In DNA form, the CDR3 reads TGTGCCAGCAGCCAAATGGGGCCCGGGGAGCTGTTTTTT. The rearrangement links TRBV16 to TRBJ2-2; possibly TRBD1 for D (5 bases). This CDR3 spans 13 amino acids. The V end was cut by 2 bases, the J end by 6 bases, with 7 bases between. Germline CDR1 reads KGHSY; CDR2 reads FQNENV.

The chain employs TRBV3-1 (or the pseudogene TRBV3-2) and TRBJ2-7; the match to TRBD1 covers 9 bases. The CDR3 is made up of 14 amino acids. Trimming took 1 base from V and 7 from J; bases not matched to a gene: 5. Looked up from germline, CDR1 is LGHDT and CDR2 is YNNKEL (reference sequence). CDR3 in amino acids: CASSQGQGVGEQYF. CDR3 sequence (DNA): TGTGCCAGCAGCCAAGGACAGGGGGTGGGGGAGCAGTACTTC.

The chain joins TRBV9 to TRBJ2-7; 7 nucleotides line up with TRBD1. Germline trimming cut 0 bases from V and 2 bases from J; bases unmatched to any gene: 5. Germline V lookup: CDR1 SGDLS, CDR2 YYNGEE. The CDR3 contains 15 residues. CDR3 amino acids: CASSVEGGSAYEQYF. The CDR3 bases are TGTGCCAGCAGCGTAGAAGGGGGCAGCGCCTACGAGCAGTACTTC.

This chain connects TRBV4-1 to TRBJ1-6, with 8 bases that match TRBD1. Per germline, CDR1 MGHRA and CDR2 YSYEKL. The length of the CDR3 is 16 residues. V shed 1 base and J 3 bases; nucleotides not matched to a gene: 2. The CDR3 coding sequence is TGCGCCAGCAGCCAAGTTACAGGGGGCTATAATTCACCCCTCCACTTT. Translating it yields CASSQVTGGYNSPLHF.

On this clone itself: Other DNA sequences from this sample encode an identical CDR3 as well. The rearrangement joins TRBV28 to TRBJ2-7, with D perhaps matching TRBD2 (5 bases). The CDR3 sequence is 12 residues long. V was clipped by 2 bases and J by 4 bases, with 6 bases between them. CDR1 MDHEN and CDR2 SYDVKM come from the germline V gene. DNA for the CDR3: TGTGCCAGCAGTTTAGGAGGTTACGAGCAGTACTTC. Translated, it gives CASSLGGYEQYF.

This clone came up a few times. The V and J genes are TRBV2 and TRBJ1-2; D is perhaps TRBD1 (5 bases). CDR3 size: 15 residues. Trimming took off 10 bases at V and 0 bases at J, with 18 bases between the two ends. Germline V CDR1 and CDR2: SNHLY, FYNNEI. This CDR3 is CATKSSTVSNYGYTF. The CDR3 nucleotides read TGTGCCACCAAGTCATCGACAGTTTCTAACTATGGCTACACCTTC.

Regarding this clone: Other nucleotide sequences in the sample specify the same CDR3. This chain uses TRBV6-5 with TRBJ2-7, with TRBD2 as a possible D gene (6 bases). V was trimmed by 3 bases and J by 7 bases, leaving 7 bases between them. The germline V gene encodes CDR1 MNHEY and CDR2 SVGAGI. This CDR3 comprises 11 residues. CDR3 nucleotide sequence: TGTGCCAGCAGTTATGCGGGAGAGCAGTACTTC. Translating it yields CASSYAGEQYF.

The chain recombines TRBV7-2 with TRBJ2-7; D is perhaps TRBD2 (6 bases). The V end was cut by 2 bases, the J end by 7 bases, with 15 bases between. Germline CDR1 and CDR2: SGHTA and FQGNSA. The CDR3 has 14 amino acids. In DNA form, the CDR3 reads TGTGCCAGCAGCTTAACAGCAATCGCGGGGGAGCAGTACTTC. As protein: CASSLTAIAGEQYF.

About this clone: This sample also contains other DNA sequences that code for the same CDR3. V usage is TRBV5-6 and J usage is TRBJ1-1; no clear D. The germline gives CDR1 SGHDT, CDR2 YYEEEE. V lost 0 bases and J 0 bases, leaving 6 bases between the germline ends. CDR3 length: 14 amino acids. The CDR3 DNA follows: TGTGCCAGCAGCTTGGGGCACCTGAACACTGAAGCTTTCTTT. It encodes CASSLGHLNTEAFF.

The gene calls are TRBV6-2 or TRBV6-3 and TRBJ2-1; no clear D gene. The CDR3 totals 13 residues. Per the germline V gene, CDR1 is MNHEY and CDR2 is SVGEGT. V was clipped by 4 bases and J by 4 bases, with 8 bases between them. For the CDR3, the DNA is TGTGCCAGCAGTTCCCTAGGTTACAATGAGCAGTTCTTC. Protein product: CASSSLGYNEQFF.

V is TRBV11-3 and J is TRBJ2-1, with unresolved D. V shed 5 bases and J shed 2 bases, with 7 bases lying between them. Germline V gene data show CDR1 as SGHNT and CDR2 as YENEEA. The CDR3 length is 13 residues. This chain's CDR3 is CASSVATYNEQFF. CDR3 in DNA: TGTGCCAGCAGCGTAGCTACCTACAATGAGCAGTTCTTC. Full variable domain (missing parts from reference TRBV11-3 and TRBJ2-1): EAGVVQSPRYKIIEKKQPVAFWCNPISGHNTLYWYLQNLGQGPELLIRYENEEAVDDSQLPKDRFSAERLKGVDSTLKIQPAELGDSAVYLCASSVATYNEQFFGPGTRLTVL.

V and J are TRBV21-1 and TRBJ1-5; the table gives TRBD1 as D, unverified against the DNA. TRBV21-1 is a pseudogene. This CDR3 contains 16 residues. The CDR3, as DNA: TGTGCCAGCCCGCAGTGGACCCAGGGCAGCAATCAGCCCCAGCATTTT. It yields the protein CASPQWTQGSNQPQHF.

This clone was counted once. The gene calls are TRBV10-3 and TRBJ2-6, with 10 nucleotides matching TRBD1. CDR3 size: 19 residues. With V trimmed by 0 bases and J by 0 bases, 5 bases remained unmatched. Looked up from germline, CDR1 is ENHRY and CDR2 is SYGVKD. This CDR3 is CAISESGTGDTSGANVLTF. CDR3 coding DNA: TGTGCCATCAGTGAGTCAGGGACAGGGGATACCTCTGGGGCCAACGTCCTGACTTTC.

The chain has TRBV10-3 and TRBJ1-1; TRBD1 agrees at 8 bases. The ends lost 10 bases at V and 5 bases at J; junction bases unmatched: 12. The CDR3 runs to 14 residues. Germline V CDR1 and CDR2: ENHRY, SYGVKD. CDR3: CATTQGARETEAFF. The CDR3 nucleotides read TGTGCCACAACCCAGGGGGCGCGTGAAACTGAAGCTTTCTTT.

J is TRBJ1-3 and V is TRBV6-6, with TRBD1 matching over 9 bases. Germline V gene lookup returns CDR1 MNHNY and CDR2 SVGAGI (reference sequence). The CDR3 is 15 amino acids. V lost 4 bases, J lost 1 base, and 2 bases stayed unmatched. The CDR3 sequence is CASSLGQGSGNTIYF. The CDR3 nucleotides read TGTGCCAGCAGTTTGGGACAGGGTTCTGGAAACACCATATATTTT.